This T cell receptor (beta chain) was found in a study of CD8 T cells in ankylosing spondylitis. Study observations and caveats: It was reported that disease-linked clones were significantly enriched in matched ankylosing spondylitis synovial fluid. Past research had described some motif variants in reactive arthritis synovial fluid and blood. The disease-linked clones had a CD8+ phenotype and low blood frequencies. In ankylosing spondylitis blood, a motif of eight highly homologous TCR beta variants appeared characteristic.

Libraries of TCR beta came from quantitative 5'-RACE with molecular barcodes. TCRdb recomputed calls from the 5' RACE reads with MiXCR, one row per CDR3 protein. The data show about 460,000 distinct CDR3 sequences, roughly 5.3% seen once. The V end lost 8 bases, the J end lost 7 bases, and 14 bases lay between the germline ends. Germline assignment: CDR1 MDHEN and CDR2 SYDVKM. The CDR3 runs 13 residues. This clonotype was observed many times. The antigen remains unidentified. The clonotype originates from a male donor with ankylosing spondylitis. This rearrangement joins TRBV28 to TRBJ1-4; no clear D. Sequencing used blood, either unsorted or a sorted T cell fraction (not recorded which). The CDR3 region is CASYSTDREKLFF. CDR3 sequence (DNA): TGTGCCAGCTACTCGACGGATCGTGAAAAACTGTTTTTT. Supplemented by reference TRBV28 and TRBJ1-4, the full variable domain reads DVKVTQSSRYLVKRTGEKVFLECVQDMDHENMFWYRQDPGLGLRLIYFSYDVKMKEKGDIPEGYSVSREKKERFSLILESASTNQTSMYLCASYSTDREKLFFGSGTQLSVL.